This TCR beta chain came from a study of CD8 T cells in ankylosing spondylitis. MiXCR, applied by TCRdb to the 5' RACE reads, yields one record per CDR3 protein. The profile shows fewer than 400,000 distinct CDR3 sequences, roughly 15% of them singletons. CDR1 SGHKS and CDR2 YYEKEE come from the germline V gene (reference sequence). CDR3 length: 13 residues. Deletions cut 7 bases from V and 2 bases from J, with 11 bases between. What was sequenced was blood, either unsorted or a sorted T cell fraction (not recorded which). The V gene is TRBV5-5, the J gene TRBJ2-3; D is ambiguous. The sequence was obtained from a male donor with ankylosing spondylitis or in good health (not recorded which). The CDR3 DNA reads TGTGCCAGCGGCCATATACTCACAGATACGCAGTATTTT. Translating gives CASGHILTDTQYF.